Listed below are T cell receptor beta chains from one sample, sequenced in a study of blood T cells in healthy people across ages. TCRdb reanalysed the 5' RACE reads using MiXCR and keeps one entry per CDR3 protein. This table holds around 990,000 distinct CDR3 sequences, under 30% found once. This sample also appeared in a second study, on T cells of mothers and their children.

Sequenced input: blood. The receptors derive from a girl aged 2 to 9 in good health. The CDR3 runs from the conserved cysteine through the conserved F or W. The D gene is left open where the match is weak. Clone size is stated in some rows and not others, as once, few, many or a class when expanded.

TRBJ2-1 . TRBD1 TRBV7-8 TGTGCCAGCAGTTCACAACCGGGACAGGGGGGGGTAAATGAGCAGTTCTTC CASSSQPGQGGVNEQFF
TRBJ2-5 few TRBD2 TRBV20-1 TGCAGTGCTCCAAACCTAGCGGGTCCTCAAGAGACCCAGTACTTC CSAPNLAGPQETQYF
TRBJ1-5 . . TRBV4-3 TGCGCCAGCAGCCCGACAGTTAACAATCAGCCCCAGCATTTT CASSPTVNNQPQHF
TRBJ2-5 . . TRBV27 TGTGCCAGCAGTTTTTCCTGGGGGGAGACCCAGTACTTC CASSFSWGETQYF
TRBJ1-1 few . TRBV5-1 TGCGCCAGCAGTGACGGCCAAAGCCACGCTGAAGCTTTCTTT CASSDGQSHAEAFF
TRBJ2-1 few TRBD1 TRBV3-1 TGTGCCAGCGCAGGGGGTACCTACAATGAGCAGTTCTTC CASAGGTYNEQFF
TRBJ2-1 few . TRBV20-1 TGCAGTGCGAACCACATCCAGGGGACCAGCGGCGATGAGCAGTTCTTC CSANHIQGTSGDEQFF
TRBJ2-7 . TRBD1 TRBV12-3/TRBV12-4 TGTGCCAGCAGAACCGGGACAGGGTCCCTCGAGCAGTACTTC CASRTGTGSLEQYF
TRBJ2-7 few TRBD2 TRBV29-1 TGCAGCGTTATAGATTTTGGAGCGGGAGAGACTCAGTACTTC CSVIDFGAGETQYF
TRBJ2-3 . . TRBV12-3/TRBV12-4 TGTGCCAGCAGTTTAGCCAGACATACGCAGTATTTT CASSLARHTQYF
TRBJ2-5 few TRBD2 TRBV20-1 TGCAGTGCTAGTGACCTAGCGGGGGGGCTAGCGTGGAGTGAGACCCAGTACTTC CSASDLAGGLAWSETQYF
TRBJ2-7 . . TRBV9 TGTGCCAGCAGCGCGGATACTAGTGAGGTGTTCCCCGAAGAGCAGTACTTC CASSADTSEVFPEEQYF
TRBJ2-3 . . TRBV5-1 TGCACCAGCAGCTTTATTGGGGGACTCACAGATACGCAGTATTTT CTSSFIGGLTDTQYF
TRBJ2-1 . . TRBV20-1 TGCAGTGCTAGAGGACTAGTTGTTGAGCAGTTCTTC CSARGLVVEQFF
TRBJ2-7 . . TRBV12-3/TRBV12-4 TGTGCCACTGGGATTAATTCCTACGAGCAGTACTTC CATGINSYEQYF
TRBJ2-1 few . TRBV20-1 TGCAGTGCTAGGACAGTTCGATACAATGAGCAGTTCTTC CSARTVRYNEQFF
TRBJ2-5 . . TRBV2 TGTGCCAGCAGTCGAAACCTAGGACAGCTTCTATTACAAGAGACCCAGTACTTC CASSRNLGQLLLQETQYF
TRBJ1-2 . TRBD1 TRBV7-9 TGTGCCAGCAGCGCCCACTTGGACAGGGACGGTGGCTACACCTTC CASSAHLDRDGGYTF
TRBJ1-4 once TRBD1 TRBV4-3 TGCGCCAGCAGCCCCCCGACGGACAGGGCAGGAGAAAAACTGTTTTTT CASSPPTDRAGEKLFF
TRBJ1-4 . . TRBV3-1 TGTGCCAGCAGCCTTTCTTCTGGTTGGGCTAATGAAAAACTGTTTTTT CASSLSSGWANEKLFF
TRBJ2-4 few . TRBV5-6 TGTGCCAGCAGCATCGGAAGTTTAGCCAAAAACATTCAGTACTTC CASSIGSLAKNIQYF
TRBJ1-5 . TRBD1 TRBV6-4 TGTGCCAGCAGTGACCGACAGGGGCATCAGCCCCAGCATTTT CASSDRQGHQPQHF
TRBJ2-1 . TRBD2 TRBV6-6 TGTGCCAGCAACGTGGGACTAGGTCCGGAGCAGTTCTTC CASNVGLGPEQFF
TRBJ2-1 . . TRBV6-1 TGTGCCAGCAGTGAAAACGCCTGGGGGTCCTACAATGAGCAGTTCTTC CASSENAWGSYNEQFF
TRBJ1-5 few . TRBV12-3/TRBV12-4 TGTGCCAGCAGTTTCAGGATCAATCAGCCCCAGCATTTT CASSFRINQPQHF
TRBJ1-5 . TRBD1 TRBV28 TGTGCCAGCAGGGGACAGGGAGCCTTCAATCAGCCCCAGCATTTT CASRGQGAFNQPQHF
TRBJ2-7 few . TRBV5-8 TGTGCCAGCGGGCTAGCGAATTCCTACGAGCAGTACTTC CASGLANSYEQYF
TRBJ2-3 few . TRBV6-6 TGTGCCAGCAATGCCGTGGATGGAGGGTTGACAGATACGCAGTATTTT CASNAVDGGLTDTQYF
TRBJ2-5 few . TRBV21-1 TGTGCCGGACACGTCGAACCGGAGACCCAGTACTTC CAGHVEPETQYF
TRBJ1-4 . . TRBV6-2/TRBV6-3 TGTGCCAGCAGTTCTTCAGTTTGGGGGCCCGGGAAACTGTTTTTT CASSSSVWGPGKLFF
TRBJ2-7 few TRBD1 TRBV6-1 TGTGCCAGCAGTGAACCAGGGACAGGGAGCAACGAGCAGTACTTC CASSEPGTGSNEQYF
TRBJ2-1 few . TRBV4-1 TGCGCCAGCACTCCTCAGCCGGGCGAATCCTACAATGAGCAGTTCTTC CASTPQPGESYNEQFF
TRBJ2-5 . TRBD2 TRBV2 TGTGCCAGCAGTGAAAGCGCGGGGGGGCCGGAGACCCAGTACTTC CASSESAGGPETQYF
TRBJ2-1 . . TRBV29-1 TGCAGCGTTTACCCGCTCCTTGGTGACAATGAGCAGTTCTTC CSVYPLLGDNEQFF